The clone carrying this TCR beta chain was observed a few times. What it binds is unknown. The entry originates in a study of vaccination and CD4 T cells after COVID-19. Trimming at V came to 2 bases and at J to 2 bases, leaving 4 bases not matched to a gene. This CDR3 has 16 amino acids. Germline assignment: CDR1 KGHDR and CDR2 SFDVKD. Documented treatment: approximately 9-day PBMC culture with coronavirus spike peptide pools or control peptides (ViraFEST assay). The Oncomine TCR Beta short-read assay generated sequence data from the DNA of cultured CD4+ T cells. The authors extracted genomic DNA from cultured CD4+ T cells. TCRdb processed the PCR reads anew with MiXCR; each CDR3 protein has one entry. This table has some 12,000 distinct CDR3 sequences, around a third appearing once.

The sequencing here drew on CD4+ T cells from blood, cultured in vitro, taken after SARS-CoV-2 vaccination. The V call is TRBV24-1, the J call TRBJ2-3; TRBD2 aligns across 9 bases. The TCR originated in a human donor who had recovered from COVID-19. The CDR3 DNA reads as TGTGCCACCAGTGATTCTGGACTAGCGCCCACAGATACGCAGTATTTT. It is translated as CATSDSGLAPTDTQYF.